The 8 T cell receptor beta chains below were found in one sample sequenced in a study of blood T cell repertoires in COVID-19. Generated by immunoSEQ multiplex PCR, the TCRdb table keeps only in-frame clones and is missing some. The repertoire includes about 190,000 clones, around four fifths of them detected once, and less than 20% sits in the top ten. Sample: peripheral blood. The receptors come from a human donor in a cohort sampled during active COVID-19.

This chain joins TRBV12-3 or TRBV12-4 and TRBJ1-2; D unresolved. V was shortened by 6 bases and J by 0 bases, with 8 bases between the two germline ends. The CDR3 is 13 residues long. CDR3 in amino acids: CASSIVANYGYTF. DNA for the CDR3: TGTGCCAGCAGCATAGTAGCTAACTATGGCTACACCTTC.

The chain couples TRBV28 to TRBJ1-6; D is possibly TRBD1 (6 bases). The CDR3 contains 14 residues. Germline-derived CDR1 and CDR2 are MDHEN and SYDVKM. Trimming removed 8 bases from V and 4 bases from J, with 12 bases in between. Here the CDR3 reads CASGQQGYNSPLHF. CDR3 sequence (DNA): TGTGCCAGCGGACAGCAGGGTTATAATTCACCCCTCCACTTT.

The J gene is TRBJ2-5, the V gene TRBV30; the D is unclear. CDR3 length: 11 residues. Trimming pared 3 bases from V and 1 base from J, leaving 3 bases between. CDR1 is GTSNPN and CDR2 is SVGIG in the germline V gene (reference sequence). The CDR3 bases are TGTGCCTGGAGCCGCCAAGAGACCCAGTACTTC. Encoded protein: CAWSRQETQYF.

This sequence joins TRBV19 and TRBJ2-2, with unresolved D. The CDR3 consists of 14 residues. CDR1 and CDR2 (germline): LNHDA, SQIVND (reference sequence). V was shortened by 3 bases and J by 0 bases, with 5 bases between the two germline ends. This CDR3 is CASSISANTGELFF. DNA of the CDR3: TGTGCCAGTAGTATCTCCGCGAACACCGGGGAGCTGTTTTTT.

V usage is TRBV5-6 and J usage is TRBJ2-3; a weak D match, TRBD1 (6 bases). The V and J ends lost 4 bases and 9 bases respectively, with 21 bases between them. CDR1 SGHDT and CDR2 YYEEEE come from the germline V gene. The CDR3 runs 15 residues. Here the CDR3 DNA reads TGTGCCAGCAGCCTCCGGAACCTAGGGCAGGGGACGCAGTATTTT. Translation gives CASSLRNLGQGTQYF.

The chain uses TRBV5-1 and TRBJ1-5; maybe TRBD1 (6 bases). Trimming removed 2 bases from V and 2 bases from J, with 11 bases in between. This CDR3 has 15 residues. Germline V gene sequence: CDR1 SGHRS, CDR2 YFSETQ. CDR3 amino acids: CASSLSGDGNQPQHF. CDR3 sequence (DNA): TGCGCCAGCAGCTTATCAGGGGACGGCAATCAGCCCCAGCATTTT.

V and J are TRBV5-1 and TRBJ1-1; the D gene is possibly TRBD1 (6 bases). Trimming pared 4 bases from V and 3 bases from J, leaving 13 bases between. Germline V CDR1 and CDR2: SGHRS, YFSETQ. This CDR3 is built from 14 residues. The DNA of the CDR3 is TGCGCCAGCAGCAAGTACAGGGCCGACACTGAAGCTTTCTTT. Translating gives CASSKYRADTEAFF.

The chain combines TRBV3-1 (or the pseudogene TRBV3-2) with TRBJ1-2; TRBD1 is a possible D gene (6 bases). Germline lookup yields CDR1 LGHDT and CDR2 YNNKEL (reference sequence). Trimming left V 2 bases short and J 1 base short, with 17 bases between. CDR3 length: 17 residues. CDR3 sequence reads: CASSQTPGASLNYGYTF. The CDR3 DNA sequence: TGTGCCAGCAGCCAAACTCCAGGGGCCAGTCTTAACTATGGCTACACCTTC.